This TCR beta chain was profiled in a study of radiotherapy plus CTLA-4 blockade in lung cancer. Trimming cost V 5 bases and J 5 bases; bases outside gene matches: 5. Per the germline V gene, CDR1 is KGHSH and CDR2 is LQKENI. The CDR3 has 13 amino acids. Here immunoSEQ multiplex PCR was the method, and the copy in TCRdb shows in-frame clones only, minus some. This sample has more than 95,000 clones, with about 70% found just once. This sequence was found in a human donor with non-small cell lung cancer who had a partial response to radiotherapy plus ipilimumab. Some clones in this sample may be carry-over from other donors' samples. The chain joins TRBV18 to TRBJ2-7; 8 bases agree with TRBD1. The specimen was peripheral blood, collected from a patient treated with radiotherapy plus ipilimumab. In nucleotides, the CDR3 is TGTGCCAGCTCATTATCAGGGGGCGACGAGCAGTACTTC. The encoded protein is CASSLSGGDEQYF.